This T cell receptor beta chain was observed in a study of T cell responses to AZD1222 COVID-19 vaccine. Whole-study results and caveats: The donor cohort was predominantly white British with a female majority, and clonal diversity may have been underestimated.

Measured with immunoSEQ multiplex PCR; TCRdb has only the in-frame clones, and not every one. The sample records about 120,000 clones, 90% being singletons. On this clone: Its target is unknown.

The V gene's germline CDR1 is MDHEN and CDR2 SYDVKM. The CDR3 covers 13 residues. The ends were cut back, 6 bases at V and 14 bases at J, with 17 bases in the middle. The chain is built from TRBV28 and TRBJ1-6; no firm D call. The specimen was peripheral blood, collected on day 0 of AZD1222 vaccination. The clonotype originates from an adult in good health. As DNA, the CDR3 is TGTGCCAGCAGCGATCCGATCCTACCCACCCTCCACTTT. As protein: CASSDPILPTLHF.